This T cell receptor (beta chain) was recorded in a study of blood T cell repertoires in COVID-19. Clones were sequenced by immunoSEQ multiplex PCR, and TCRdb holds only the in-frame ones, with some missing. Of hundreds of thousands of clones listed, more than 70% are singletons. Trimming at V came to 2 bases and at J to 5 bases, leaving 7 bases not matched to a gene. This CDR3 is built from 16 residues. Germline CDR1 reads KGHSH; CDR2 reads LQKENI. V usage is TRBV18 and J usage is TRBJ2-3, with 10 bases lining up with TRBD1. The receptor's source is a man aged 25 to 40 with acute COVID-19. The sequenced material came from PBMCs or T cells enriched from blood (not recorded which). The CDR3 bases are TGTGCCAGCTCACCAACCGGGACAGGGGACAAAGATACGCAGTATTTT. The encoded protein is CASSPTGTGDKDTQYF.